This T cell receptor beta chain emerged from a study of T cell repertoires in cytomegalovirus infection. Turning to the study itself: From public TCR beta signatures came an indication of both CMV infection and matching HLA type.

With respect to this clonotype: Its antigen is unknown.

Germline loops: CDR1 ENHRY, CDR2 SYGVKD. There are 14 residues in the CDR3. V lost 2 bases to trimming and J lost 5 bases, with 13 bases between them. TCRdb redid the calling of the reads with MiXCR, one entry per CDR3 protein. Of 250,000 to 300,000 distinct CDR3 sequences listed, roughly 26% are singletons. Whole-study results and caveats: Public TCR beta family frequency separated CMV-and-HLA carriers, including in an independent cohort. In two of eight donors, the top clonotype was HLA-C-restricted CMV-specific.

The specimen sequenced was PBMCs. The chain employs TRBV10-3 and TRBJ2-7, with D maybe TRBD1 (5 bases). This TCR came from a human donor in good health (CMV status not recorded). Some clones in this sample may be carry-over from other donors' samples. Here the CDR3 reads CAISEKVQAHEQYF. CDR3 in DNA: TGTGCCATCAGTGAGAAGGTACAGGCCCACGAGCAGTACTTC.